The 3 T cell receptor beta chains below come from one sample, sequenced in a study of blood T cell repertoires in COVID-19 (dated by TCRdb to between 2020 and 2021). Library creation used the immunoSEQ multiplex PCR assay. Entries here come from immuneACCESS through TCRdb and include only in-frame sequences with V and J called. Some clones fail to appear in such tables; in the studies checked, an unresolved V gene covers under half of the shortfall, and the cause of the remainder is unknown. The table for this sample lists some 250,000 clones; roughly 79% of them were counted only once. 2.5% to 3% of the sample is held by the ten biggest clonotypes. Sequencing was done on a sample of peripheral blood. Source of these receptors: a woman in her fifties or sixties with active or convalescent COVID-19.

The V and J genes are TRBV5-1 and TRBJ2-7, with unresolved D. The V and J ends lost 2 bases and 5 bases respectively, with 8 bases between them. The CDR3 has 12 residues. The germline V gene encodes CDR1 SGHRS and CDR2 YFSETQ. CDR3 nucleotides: TGCGCCAGCAGCTTAACGGTCCACGAGCAGTACTTC. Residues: CASSLTVHEQYF.

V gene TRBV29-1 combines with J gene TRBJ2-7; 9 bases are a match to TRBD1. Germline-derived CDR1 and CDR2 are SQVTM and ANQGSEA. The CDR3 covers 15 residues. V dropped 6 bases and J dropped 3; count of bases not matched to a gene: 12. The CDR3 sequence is CSVQVTKGQGYEQYF. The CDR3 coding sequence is TGCAGCGTGCAGGTTACGAAGGGACAGGGCTACGAGCAGTACTTC.

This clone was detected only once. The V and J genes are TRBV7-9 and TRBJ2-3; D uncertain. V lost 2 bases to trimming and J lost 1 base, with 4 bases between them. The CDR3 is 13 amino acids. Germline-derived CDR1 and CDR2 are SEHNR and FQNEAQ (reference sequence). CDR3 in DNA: TGTGCCAGCAGCTTACCAGGCACAGATACGCAGTATTTT. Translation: CASSLPGTDTQYF. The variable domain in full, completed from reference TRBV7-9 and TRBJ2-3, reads DTGVSQNPRHKITKRGQNVTFRCDPISEHNRLYWYRQTLGQGPEFLTYFQNEAQLEKSRLLSDRFSAERPKGSFSTLEIQRTEQGDSAMYLCASSLPGTDTQYFGPGTRLTVL.